The next 21 T cell receptor beta chains were all read from a single sample in a study of regulatory T cells in long-lasting Graves disease. Sample time point: newly diagnosed GD, antithyroid drugs for less than 3 months. TCR sequences were obtained from RNA taken from PBMCs. Arm-PCR of CDR3 regions and iRepertoire HTBI primers were used to build TCR beta libraries. TCRdb analysed the multiplex PCR reads with MiXCR anew, one entry per CDR3 protein. Altogether more than 350,000 distinct CDR3 sequences are present, more than 12% being singletons, with the ten largest covering approximately 15%. Another study also made use of these data, one on T cells in Graves' hyperthyroidism and ophthalmopathy.

Here the sequenced sample was peripheral blood mononuclear cells (PBMCs), taken at new diagnosis, from a patient treated with antithyroid drugs. These TCRs come from a woman in her 30s with Graves disease.

This clonotype was seen once. The chain recombines TRBV30 with TRBJ2-7; D not certain. CDR3 length: 15 residues. Trimming removed 2 bases from V and 0 bases from J, with 14 bases in between. Germline V gene lookup returns CDR1 GTSNPN and CDR2 SVGIG (reference sequence). This CDR3 is CAWSPPHSDSYEQYF. In DNA form, the CDR3 reads TGTGCCTGGAGTCCCCCGCACAGCGACTCCTACGAGCAGTACTTC.

This clonotype was recorded at least ten times. The chain links TRBV12-5 to TRBJ2-7, with 10 bases aligning to TRBD2. The V and J ends lost 0 bases and 0 bases, in that order; junction bases with no gene match: 20. CDR3 length: 22 amino acids. CDR1 and CDR2 from the germline V gene are LGHNT and FRNRAP. The CDR3 loop is CASGLVPPWLAGAIRRSYEQYF. In nucleotides, the CDR3 is TGTGCTAGTGGTTTGGTACCCCCCTGGCTAGCGGGAGCCATTCGACGCTCCTACGAGCAGTACTTC. The entire variable domain, with the rest obtained from reference TRBV12-5 and TRBJ2-7, is as follows: DARVTQTPRHKVTEMGQEVTMRCQPILGHNTVFWYRQTMMQGLELLAYFRNRAPLDDSGMPKDRFSAEMPDATLATLKIQPSEPRDSAVYFCASGLVPPWLAGAIRRSYEQYFGPGTRLTVT.

In DNA form, the CDR3 reads TGCAGTGCTTTACTAGCGGGGGCTGAGTCAGATACGCAGTATTTT. It codes for CSALLAGAESDTQYF. The chain carries TRBV20-1 and TRBJ2-3; 11 nucleotides agree with TRBD2. Losses at the gene ends were 5 bases for V and 4 bases for J; bases not matched to a gene: 8. The CDR3 extends over 15 amino acids. Germline CDR1 is DFQATT and CDR2 is SNEGSKA (reference sequence).

Comments on this clonotype: This may stem from a read error, because a much larger clone lies one nucleotide away. The V gene is TRBV7-3, the J gene TRBJ2-3; tentative D call: TRBD1 (6 bases). This CDR3 is 17 amino acids long. From germline, CDR1 is SGHTA and CDR2 FQGTGA. V was trimmed by 3 bases and J by 3 bases, leaving 19 bases between them. The CDR3 loop is CASSLLTSPGVTDTQYF. CDR3 nucleotide sequence: TGTGCCAGCAGCTTGCTCACATCACCAGGGGTTACAGATACGCAGTATTTT. Complete variable domain (other parts from reference TRBV7-3 and TRBJ2-3): GAGVSQTPSNKVTEKGKYVELRCDPISGHTALYWYRQSLGQGPEFLIYFQGTGAADDSGLPNDRFFAVRPEGSVSTLKIQRTERGDSAVYLCASSLLTSPGVTDTQYFGPGTRLTVL.

This clonotype was detected many times. The rearrangement joins TRBV12-3 or TRBV12-4 to TRBJ2-1; D is uncertain. The CDR3 is 14 amino acids. V gave up 5 bases and J gave up 7 bases, with 15 bases separating them. This CDR3 reads CASSLQADRNEQFF. In DNA, the CDR3 is TGTGCCAGCAGTCTCCAGGCCGATAGGAATGAGCAGTTCTTC.

The rearrangement links TRBV5-4 to TRBJ1-5; 10 bases are shared with TRBD1. V was pared by 2 bases and J by 7 bases, with 9 bases of the junction left unmatched. The CDR3 is 16 residues long. CDR1 is SGHNT, CDR2 YYREEE, per germline (reference sequence). For the CDR3, the DNA is TGTGCCAGCAGCTTCCGGGACAGGGGCTTCGCGCAGCCCCAGCATTTT. Translating it yields CASSFRDRGFAQPQHF.

This clonotype was detected many times. The V and J genes are TRBV20-1 and TRBJ2-5; D possibly matches TRBD1 or TRBD2 (5 bases each). V lost 3 bases, J lost 3 bases, and 11 bases lay in between. CDR3 length equals 13 residues. Germline CDR1 and CDR2: DFQATT and SNEGSKA (reference sequence). DNA for the CDR3: TGCAGTGCTAGCTCCGGGGCTGAAGAGACCCAGTACTTC. Translation: CSASSGAEETQYF.

This clonotype was recorded only once. The CDR3 loop reads CASSSGREGNNEQFF. The CDR3 DNA reads as TGTGCCAGCAGCTCCGGCAGGGAGGGAAATAATGAGCAGTTCTTC. The chain carries TRBV5-6 and TRBJ2-1; TRBD2 agrees at 7 bases. Germline V gene lookup returns CDR1 SGHDT and CDR2 YYEEEE. There are 15 residues in the CDR3. The V segment lost 3 bases and the J segment 7 bases; nucleotides outside the gene matches: 10.

This sequence joins TRBV3-1 and TRBJ2-2; 12 nucleotides align to TRBD2. The CDR3 has 16 amino acids. Germline lookup yields CDR1 LGHDT and CDR2 YNNKEL (reference sequence). V lost 4 bases and J lost 5; bases outside the gene matches: 5. The CDR3 sequence: CASSRPGLAGTGELFF. The CDR3 DNA is TGTGCCAGCAGCCGCCCCGGACTAGCGGGGACCGGGGAGCTGTTTTTT.

In this sample, this clonotype turned up a few times. The chain links TRBV7-9 to TRBJ2-5; D remains ambiguous. Germline V gene sequence: CDR1 SEHNR, CDR2 FQNEAQ (reference sequence). This CDR3 has 14 residues. Trimming cost V 1 base and J 4 bases, with 10 bases left between them. CDR3 sequence reads: CASSLVVSPETQYF. The CDR3 DNA sequence: TGTGCCAGCAGCTTAGTGGTCAGTCCAGAGACCCAGTACTTC. Variable domain in full (rest from reference TRBV7-9 and TRBJ2-5): DTGVSQNPRHKITKRGQNVTFRCDPISEHNRLYWYRQTLGQGPEFLTYFQNEAQLEKSRLLSDRFSAERPKGSFSTLEIQRTEQGDSAMYLCASSLVVSPETQYFGPGTRLLVL.

This chain links TRBV28 with TRBJ1-2; D gene ambiguous. From germline, CDR1 is MDHEN and CDR2 SYDVKM. This CDR3 comprises 11 residues. V was clipped by 2 bases and J by 7 bases, with 5 bases between them. In DNA, the CDR3 is TGTGCCAGCAGTTTAGACTTTGGCTACACCTTC. The encoded protein is CASSLDFGYTF.

This clonotype showed up many times. The chain couples TRBV12-3 or TRBV12-4 to TRBJ2-1, with 10 bases lining up with TRBD2. The V segment lost 6 bases and the J segment 15 bases; nucleotides outside the gene matches: 14. The CDR3 spans 14 residues. CDR3 DNA sequence: TGTGCCAGCAGAACCAGAGCGGGGGGGGGGATCCCGTTCTTC. Translating gives CASRTRAGGGIPFF.

This clonotype was seen many times. This sequence joins TRBV24-1 and TRBJ2-1; D not certain. V was shortened by 9 bases and J by 6 bases, with 17 bases between the two germline ends. The CDR3 totals 14 residues. The V gene's germline CDR1 is KGHDR and CDR2 SFDVKD. CDR3 sequence reads: CATSPYNAGNEQFF. CDR3 sequence (DNA): TGTGCCACCTCTCCCTACAACGCCGGCAATGAGCAGTTCTTC.

There are many counts of this clonotype. The V call is TRBV30, the J call TRBJ2-1; the D call may be TRBD1 or TRBD2 (5 bases each). V lost 0 bases and J lost 0, with 18 bases in between. The CDR3 contains 18 residues. CDR1 is GTSNPN and CDR2 is SVGIG in the germline V gene (reference sequence). The CDR3 region has the DNA TGTGCCTGGAGTGTACGCGCATCCTGGGGACGCTCCTACAATGAGCAGTTCTTC. Its translation: CAWSVRASWGRSYNEQFF.

This clonotype was seen at least ten times. The V gene is TRBV3-1, the J gene TRBJ2-1; TRBD2 aligns across 10 bases. Germline loops: CDR1 LGHDT, CDR2 YNNKEL (reference sequence). The CDR3 length is 19 residues. V was pared by 0 bases and J by 0 bases, with 8 bases of the junction left unmatched. The CDR3 sequence is CASSQEWTSGKSSYNEQFF. The CDR3, as DNA: TGTGCCAGCAGCCAAGAATGGACTAGCGGAAAAAGCTCCTACAATGAGCAGTTCTTC.

This clonotype has at least ten counts. At one boundary the junction diverges from the germline segment, which might be a read error. CDR3 coding DNA: TGTGCCAGCAGGGACCCCCGACAGGGTCCCGGAGAGAGCCAGTACTTC. Encoded protein: CASRDPRQGPGESQYF. V gene TRBV2 combines with J gene TRBJ2-5, with 7 bases identical to TRBD1. The CDR3 spans 16 residues. Per germline, CDR1 SNHLY and CDR2 FYNNEI.

V usage is TRBV3-1 and J usage is TRBJ2-2; D is unclear. The CDR3 is 11 amino acids. V lost 2 bases to trimming and J lost 6 bases, with 1 base between them. The germline V gene has CDR1 LGHDT and CDR2 YNNKEL (reference sequence). CDR3 sequence: CASSQPGELFF. CDR3 sequence (DNA): TGTGCCAGCAGCCAACCCGGGGAGCTGTTTTTT.

On this clonotype itself: Possible read error: a much larger clone is one base away. The chain recombines TRBV10-3 with TRBJ1-5; tentative D call: TRBD1 (6 bases). Trimming took off 6 bases at V and 4 bases at J, with 7 bases between the two ends. Germline CDR1 is ENHRY and CDR2 is SYGVKD. This CDR3 has 12 amino acids. The DNA for the CDR3 is TGTGCCATCAGGCAGGGGAATCAGCCCCAGCATTTT. Translating it yields CAIRQGNQPQHF.

The CDR3: CASSQGTRRGEQFF. The CDR3 nucleotides read TGCGCCAGCAGCCAAGGGACTAGGAGAGGGGAGCAGTTCTTC. The chain links TRBV4-1 to TRBJ2-1; the match to TRBD2 covers 7 bases. CDR3 size: 14 residues. The ends lost 1 base at V and 10 bases at J; junction bases unmatched: 7. Germline V gene sequence: CDR1 MGHRA, CDR2 YSYEKL.

The rearrangement links TRBV10-3 to TRBJ2-1; the match to TRBD2 covers 7 bases. CDR3 length equals 15 residues. From germline, CDR1 is ENHRY and CDR2 SYGVKD. The V segment lost 6 bases and the J segment 8 bases; nucleotides outside the gene matches: 13. CDR3 sequence: CAISPNSGNSDEQFF. CDR3 bases: TGTGCCATCAGCCCTAACAGCGGGAATTCGGATGAGCAGTTCTTC.

This clonotype has only a few counts. The chain links TRBV15 to TRBJ2-2; D is unresolved. Germline loops: CDR1 LNHNV, CDR2 YYDKDF (reference sequence). V was pared by 1 base and J by 7 bases, with 7 bases between. CDR3 length: 13 amino acids. The CDR3 DNA reads TGTGCCACCAGCAGAGGGGTGGGCGGGGAGCTGTTTTTT. Translated: CATSRGVGGELFF.